The 14 T cell receptor beta chains in this list originate from one sample, sequenced in a study of blood T cells in healthy people across ages. Sample-barcoded 5' priming and a J-beta primer mix drove a second PCR of roughly 6 to 12 cycles. MiXCR, run by TCRdb on the 5' RACE reads, gives a single entry per CDR3 protein. The data contain fewer than 800,000 distinct CDR3 sequences, approximately 50% of them singletons. The sequencing input was blood. These receptors all come from a woman in her fifties or sixties in good health.

This clonotype was seen more than once but under ten times. The chain employs TRBV5-8 and TRBJ1-5; perhaps TRBD1 as D (6 bases). V was clipped by 1 base and J by 2 bases, with 7 bases between them. The CDR3 is 14 amino acids. CDR1 SGHTS and CDR2 YDEGEE come from the germline V gene. CDR3 loop: CASSLYRGNQPQHF. CDR3 nucleotides: TGTGCCAGCAGCTTGTACAGGGGCAATCAGCCCCAGCATTTT.

This chain links TRBV11-2 with TRBJ2-1; the match to TRBD2 covers 7 bases. Germline V gives CDR1 SGHAT, CDR2 FQNNGV. The CDR3 consists of 16 residues. V shed 5 bases, J shed 9 bases, and the junction held 16 bases outside the gene matches. The CDR3 spells CASSGEGKRDAREQFF. The CDR3 DNA reads TGTGCCAGCAGCGGGGAGGGGAAGCGGGACGCCCGTGAGCAGTTCTTC.

This clonotype was seen only a few times. The chain links TRBV27 to TRBJ2-5; D unclear. V was clipped by 3 bases and J by 1 base, with 15 bases between them. Germline loops: CDR1 MNHEY, CDR2 SMNVEV (reference sequence). The length of the CDR3 is 16 residues. The CDR3 nucleotides are TGTGCCAGCAGTTTTCGAAAACAACCCTTCCAAGAGACCCAGTACTTC. Residues: CASSFRKQPFQETQYF.

The rearrangement joins TRBV6-2 or TRBV6-3 to TRBJ2-5, with 10 bases fitting TRBD2. CDR3 size: 18 residues. Losses at the gene ends were 6 bases for V and 1 base for J; bases not matched to a gene: 14. Germline V gene lookup returns CDR1 MNHEY and CDR2 SVGEGT. CDR3 nucleotides: TGTGCCAGCAGACCACCGGGACTAGCGATACGGGCCCAAGAGACCCAGTACTTC. As protein: CASRPPGLAIRAQETQYF.

This clonotype occurred a few times. This chain connects TRBV6-5 to TRBJ2-5, with D unresolved. This CDR3 region has 14 residues. V lost 3 bases, J lost 0 bases, and 8 bases lay in between. CDR1 MNHEY and CDR2 SVGAGI come from the germline V gene. CDR3 sequence: CASSYRYYQETQYF. In nucleotides, the CDR3 is TGTGCCAGCAGTTATCGGTACTACCAAGAGACCCAGTACTTC.

This clonotype appeared many times. This chain connects TRBV3-1 to TRBJ2-5, with 8 positions matching TRBD2. The V segment lost 1 base and the J segment 3 bases; nucleotides outside the gene matches: 1. This CDR3 comprises 14 residues. Per the germline V gene, CDR1 is LGHDT and CDR2 is YNNKEL (reference sequence). As DNA, the CDR3 is TGTGCCAGCAGCCAAGGAGCGGGAGAAGAGACCCAGTACTTC. Residues: CASSQGAGEETQYF.

This clonotype turned up a few times. This chain uses TRBV5-1 with TRBJ1-2; no reliable D call. The germline CDR1 and CDR2 sequences are SGHRS and YFSETQ. The CDR3 is made up of 13 amino acids. V shed 2 bases and J shed 4 bases, with 9 bases lying between them. The CDR3 DNA follows: TGCGCCAGCAGCTTCGCGACTTCCTATGGCTACACCTTC. Protein product: CASSFATSYGYTF.

This rearrangement joins TRBV6-1 to TRBJ2-1, with 12 bases aligning to TRBD2. V dropped 1 base and J dropped 9; count of bases not matched to a gene: 4. This CDR3 spans 15 amino acids. Germline V CDR1 and CDR2: MNHNS, SASEGT. CDR3 nucleotides: TGTGCCAGCAGTGAAGTGGGACTAGCGGGCGGTGAGCAGTTCTTC. This translates into CASSEVGLAGGEQFF.

The J gene is TRBJ2-5, the V gene TRBV20-1; tentative D call: TRBD1 (6 bases). Trimming pared 5 bases from V and 3 bases from J, leaving 13 bases between. CDR3 size: 13 residues. CDR1 and CDR2 (germline): DFQATT, SNEGSKA (reference sequence). CDR3 in amino acids: CSAPPGQEETQYF. Written as DNA, the CDR3 is TGCAGTGCTCCACCGGGACAAGAAGAGACCCAGTACTTC.

The chain has TRBV20-1 and TRBJ1-1; perhaps TRBD1 as D (5 bases). V dropped 0 bases and J dropped 3 bases, with 11 bases sitting between them. CDR1 DFQATT and CDR2 SNEGSKA come from the germline V gene (reference sequence). The CDR3 spans 14 residues. CDR3 in DNA: TGCAGTGCTAGAGATTTAAGGGGAGACACTGAAGCTTTCTTT. It yields the protein CSARDLRGDTEAFF.

V usage is TRBV28 and J usage is TRBJ1-2; D ambiguous. The germline gives CDR1 MDHEN, CDR2 SYDVKM. Trimming took off 4 bases at V and 4 bases at J, with 10 bases between the two ends. The CDR3 has 13 residues. CDR3 in amino acids: CASSSGGPYGYTF. CDR3 bases: TGTGCCAGCAGTTCAGGAGGGCCCTATGGCTACACCTTC.

V and J are TRBV5-6 and TRBJ1-1, with TRBD1 identical over 7 bases. Germline V lookup: CDR1 SGHDT, CDR2 YYEEEE. The CDR3 has 17 amino acids. The ends lost 0 bases at V and 0 bases at J; junction bases unmatched: 8. The CDR3 sequence is CASSLGPPGQMNTEAFF. The CDR3 DNA reads as TGTGCCAGCAGCTTGGGCCCGCCGGGACAGATGAACACTGAAGCTTTCTTT.

The rearrangement joins TRBV7-9 to TRBJ1-1; 8 bases match TRBD1. The trim removed 6 bases at V and 0 bases at J, leaving 9 bases unmatched. Germline V lookup: CDR1 SEHNR, CDR2 FQNEAQ (reference sequence). This CDR3 contains 16 residues. The CDR3 bases are TGTGCCAGCAGTCCCCTCCGGACAGGGATGAACACTGAAGCTTTCTTT. Its protein is CASSPLRTGMNTEAFF.

In this sample, this clonotype turned up a few times. This sequence joins TRBV4-1 and TRBJ2-1, with 8 bases matching TRBD2. This CDR3 is built from 19 residues. Germline-derived CDR1 and CDR2 are MGHRA and YSYEKL. After removal of 4 bases from V and 0 bases from J, the junction contained 14 bases not matched to a gene. The DNA for the CDR3 is TGCGCCAGCAGCCTCCCGTCACGGATGCGGGAGGTCTCCTACAATGAGCAGTTCTTC. Translated, it gives CASSLPSRMREVSYNEQFF.